The 29 T cell receptor beta chains below all came from one sample that was sequenced in a study of shared clonotypes between healthy human individuals. Using immunoSEQ multiplex PCR, the repertoire was profiled, and TCRdb retains in-frame clones only, with some absent. The sample includes 150,000 to 200,000 clones, around 93% of them seen just once. Sequencing was performed on naive CD4+ T cells sorted from blood. This sample's subset: CD45RA+ positively selected. These receptors were taken from a woman aged 25 to 45 in good health.

The chain couples TRBV4-1 to TRBJ2-2; 8 bases are shared with TRBD2. The V gene's germline CDR1 is MGHRA and CDR2 YSYEKL. CDR3 length equals 17 residues. The J segment lost 5 bases and the V segment lost 7 bases, leaving 15 bases of the junction unmatched. The CDR3 sequence is CASKSGVIAGPTGELFF. In DNA, the CDR3 is TGCGCCAGCAAATCAGGGGTGATAGCGGGGCCAACCGGGGAGCTGTTTTTT.

The V and J genes are TRBV5-1 and TRBJ2-7; no clear D. Germline V gives CDR1 SGHRS, CDR2 YFSETQ. V was pared by 0 bases and J by 3 bases, with 10 bases between. The CDR3 runs to 14 residues. CDR3 amino acids: CASSLDSLNYEQYF. The CDR3 bases are TGCGCCAGCAGCTTGGATAGTCTCAACTACGAGCAGTACTTC.

V usage is TRBV10-1 and J usage is TRBJ2-7; TRBD2 agrees at 10 bases. V lost 0 bases and J lost 4; bases outside the gene matches: 9. The CDR3 consists of 17 residues. CDR1 WNHNN and CDR2 SYGVQD come from the germline V gene (reference sequence). CDR3 nucleotides: TGCGCCAGCAGTGAGTCGCTCCCGGGTAGCGGGAGGTACGAGCAGTACTTC. This codes for CASSESLPGSGRYEQYF.

The rearrangement joins TRBV2 to TRBJ1-4; D perhaps matches TRBD1 (5 bases). The length of the CDR3 is 13 residues. The V and J ends lost 3 bases and 8 bases respectively, with 10 bases between them. Germline loops: CDR1 SNHLY, CDR2 FYNNEI. CDR3 amino acids: CASSDRGVEKLFF. The DNA for the CDR3 is TGTGCCAGCAGTGATAGGGGTGTCGAAAAACTGTTTTTT.

This clone was observed a single time. This chain links TRBV10-1 with TRBJ2-1, with 8 bases matching TRBD2. This CDR3 has 15 residues. V was clipped by 3 bases and J by 8 bases; unmatched bases: 9. Germline lookup yields CDR1 WNHNN and CDR2 SYGVQD (reference sequence). This CDR3 reads CASSDQGSGVDEQFF. Written as DNA, the CDR3 is TGCGCCAGCAGTGATCAGGGTAGCGGGGTCGATGAGCAGTTCTTC.

CDR3 in amino acids: CASSLWDRWVYGYTF. The CDR3 coding sequence is TGTGCCAGCAGCTTATGGGACAGATGGGTCTATGGCTACACCTTC. This chain uses TRBV13 with TRBJ1-2, with TRBD1 matching 7 bases. The CDR3 contains 15 residues. With V trimmed by 2 bases and J by 4 bases, 7 bases remained unmatched. CDR1 is PRHDT and CDR2 is FYEKMQ in the germline V gene (reference sequence).

The gene calls are TRBV5-4 and TRBJ2-7; 11 bases are a match to TRBD2. Germline assignment: CDR1 SGHNT and CDR2 YYREEE (reference sequence). Losses at the gene ends were 4 bases for V and 5 bases for J; bases not matched to a gene: 11. This CDR3 comprises 16 residues. CDR3 DNA: TGTGCCAGCAGCAGACTAGCGGGAAGGGTCTGGGACGAGCAGTACTTC. It encodes CASSRLAGRVWDEQYF.

This clone appeared a single time. The chain uses TRBV2 and TRBJ2-1; 9 bases fit TRBD2. Germline CDR1 is SNHLY and CDR2 is FYNNEI. The trim removed 5 bases at V and 4 bases at J, leaving 12 bases unmatched. CDR3 length: 17 residues. The CDR3 bases are TGTGCCAGCAGTCTTAGCGGGAGCCGCTTGGGGTACAATGAGCAGTTCTTC. It yields the protein CASSLSGSRLGYNEQFF.

The V and J genes are TRBV6-5 and TRBJ2-7; no clear D. This CDR3 comprises 13 residues. Trimming stripped 2 bases from V and 2 bases from J, with 7 bases between. Germline V gene lookup returns CDR1 MNHEY and CDR2 SVGAGI. Here the CDR3 reads CASSYLGAYEQYF. DNA for the CDR3: TGTGCCAGCAGTTACCTGGGTGCCTACGAGCAGTACTTC.

The chain recombines TRBV7-9 with TRBJ1-6; 7 nucleotides line up with TRBD1. The CDR3 has 15 amino acids. V dropped 1 base and J dropped 9; count of bases not matched to a gene: 6. CDR1 SEHNR and CDR2 FQNEAQ come from the germline V gene (reference sequence). Written as DNA, the CDR3 is TGTGCCAGCAGCTTAGGACAGGGAGGGAGTTCACCCCTCCACTTT. It codes for CASSLGQGGSSPLHF. Filled out from reference TRBV7-9 and TRBJ1-6, the complete variable domain reads DTGVSQNPRHKITKRGQNVTFRCDPISEHNRLYWYRQTLGQGPEFLTYFQNEAQLEKSRLLSDRFSAERPKGSFSTLEIQRTEQGDSAMYLCASSLGQGGSSPLHFGNGTRLTVT.

The gene calls are TRBV27 and TRBJ2-3, with D unclear. Per the germline V gene, CDR1 is MNHEY and CDR2 is SMNVEV (reference sequence). Trimming removed 7 bases from V and 5 bases from J, with 16 bases in between. This CDR3 has 14 amino acids. The CDR3 region has the DNA TGTGCCAGCACCACCCGAGTGGATGGAGATACGCAGTATTTT. As protein: CASTTRVDGDTQYF.

This chain links TRBV14 with TRBJ1-1, with D uncertain. This CDR3 is 13 amino acids long. Germline-derived CDR1 and CDR2 are SGHDN and FVKESK. The germline V and J ends were trimmed by 6 bases and 0 bases, with 8 bases remaining between them. This chain's CDR3 is CASSVGLNTEAFF. DNA for the CDR3: TGTGCCAGCAGTGTCGGGCTGAACACTGAAGCTTTCTTT.

J is TRBJ2-1 and V is TRBV5-1; TRBD2 is a possible D gene (6 bases). CDR1 SGHRS and CDR2 YFSETQ come from the germline V gene. Trimming removed 0 bases from V and 3 bases from J, with 13 bases in between. The CDR3 length is 16 residues. CDR3 DNA: TGCGCCAGCAGCTTGGCCTCGGGAGAGTACTACAATGAGCAGTTCTTC. Translation gives CASSLASGEYYNEQFF.

This rearrangement joins TRBV29-1 to TRBJ1-1; tentatively, D is TRBD1 (6 bases). The CDR3 covers 14 residues. The V gene lost 3 bases and the J gene lost 3 bases, with 14 bases spanning the gap. Germline V gene data show CDR1 as SQVTM and CDR2 as ANQGSEA. The CDR3 bases are TGCAGCGTTGAGGAGGGGGGGTTGGACACTGAAGCTTTCTTT. Protein product: CSVEEGGLDTEAFF. The whole variable domain, remainder taken from reference TRBV29-1 and TRBJ1-1, is SAVISQKPSRDICQRGTSLTIQCQVDSQVTMMFWYRQQPGQSLTLIATANQGSEATYESGFVIDKFPISRPNLTFSTLTVSNMSPEDSSIYLCSVEEGGLDTEAFFGQGTRLTVV.

This chain uses TRBV19 with TRBJ2-2; no clear D gene. In germline, CDR1 is LNHDA, CDR2 SQIVND (reference sequence). V lost 6 bases, J lost 1 base, and 9 bases lay in between. CDR3 length equals 14 residues. The CDR3 protein is CASRDPENTGELFF. The CDR3 DNA sequence: TGTGCCAGTAGAGATCCAGAGAACACCGGGGAGCTGTTTTTT.

The rearrangement uses TRBV27 and TRBJ2-5, with 10 positions matching TRBD2. The DNA end is more similar to TRBJ2-7, so the J call may be wrong. Germline assignment: CDR1 MNHEY and CDR2 SMNVEV (reference sequence). There are 16 residues in the CDR3. The CDR3 sequence is CASSLTGTSVFHEQYF. The CDR3 DNA reads as TGTGCCAGCAGTTTAACCGGGACTAGCGTTTTCCACGAGCAGTACTTC.

The chain recombines TRBV19 with TRBJ2-7; D may be TRBD1 (6 bases). Looked up from germline, CDR1 is LNHDA and CDR2 is SQIVND (reference sequence). This CDR3 contains 15 residues. V was clipped by 5 bases and J by 3 bases, with 17 bases between them. Here the CDR3 DNA reads TGTGCCAGTAGTCTCACCGGGACATCGAACTACGAGCAGTACTTC. It encodes CASSLTGTSNYEQYF.

The rearrangement joins TRBV18 to TRBJ1-4; D may be TRBD1 (5 bases). This CDR3 region has 15 residues. CDR1 KGHSH and CDR2 LQKENI come from the germline V gene. V lost 6 bases to trimming and J lost 10 bases, with 21 bases between them. The CDR3 is CASSLTGTPKGKLFF. The CDR3 DNA reads as TGTGCCAGCTCTCTTACCGGGACCCCTAAGGGAAAACTGTTTTTT.

This CDR3 reads CASNPTKGMNTEAFF. In DNA, the CDR3 is TGCGCCAGCAACCCAACAAAGGGCATGAACACTGAAGCTTTCTTT. The rearrangement links TRBV5-1 to TRBJ1-1; D uncertain. V was shortened by 6 bases and J by 0 bases, with 15 bases between the two germline ends. The CDR3 extends over 15 amino acids. Germline lookup yields CDR1 SGHRS and CDR2 YFSETQ.

The CDR3 region has the DNA TGTGCCAGCAGCGCCGAGGGCGGGAACACTGAAGCTTTCTTT. Translated: CASSAEGGNTEAFF. V usage is TRBV7-9 and J usage is TRBJ1-1; D unclear. CDR3 size: 14 residues. CDR1 is SEHNR, CDR2 FQNEAQ, per germline (reference sequence). V gave up 5 bases and J gave up 1 base, with 11 bases separating them.

The V and J genes are TRBV5-1 and TRBJ2-1, with D possibly called TRBD1 or TRBD2 (5 bases each). The CDR3 has 15 residues. V lost 1 base and J lost 5, with 13 bases in between. Germline loops: CDR1 SGHRS, CDR2 YFSETQ. DNA of the CDR3: TGCGCCAGCAGCTTGTTGACGGGGACCAACAATGAGCAGTTCTTC. Translation gives CASSLLTGTNNEQFF.

CDR3 sequence (DNA): TGTGCCAGCAGTTTAAGTGGGGGGCTTAATCAGCCCCAGCATTTT. It codes for CASSLSGGLNQPQHF. The V gene is TRBV28, the J gene TRBJ1-5; TRBD1 might be the D (6 bases). The CDR3 spans 15 residues. The germline V gene has CDR1 MDHEN and CDR2 SYDVKM. Trimming took 2 bases from V and 4 from J, leaving 12 bases between them.

This clone has just one count. The chain recombines TRBV29-1 with TRBJ2-7, with 9 bases identical to TRBD1. CDR1 and CDR2 from the germline V gene are SQVTM and ANQGSEA. The CDR3 is 14 residues long. Losses at the gene ends were 7 bases for V and 5 bases for J; bases not matched to a gene: 12. CDR3 nucleotides: TGCAGCGGGTCCCGGGGGACAGGGTATGACGAGCAGTACTTC. The encoded protein is CSGSRGTGYDEQYF.

This chain connects TRBV27 to TRBJ2-2; 9 bases are a match to TRBD1. Per the germline V gene, CDR1 is MNHEY and CDR2 is SMNVEV (reference sequence). Losses at the gene ends were 2 bases for V and 3 bases for J; bases not matched to a gene: 4. The CDR3 runs to 16 residues. The CDR3 region has the DNA TGTGCCAGCAGTTTAGGGACAGGGTTGGACACCGGGGAGCTGTTTTTT. It specifies CASSLGTGLDTGELFF.

The V and J genes are TRBV30 and TRBJ2-5; TRBD2 matches at 9 bases. The germline CDR1 and CDR2 sequences are GTSNPN and SVGIG (reference sequence). V was clipped by 3 bases and J by 2 bases; unmatched bases: 7. The length of the CDR3 is 15 residues. The CDR3 protein is CAWSQAGGPQETQYF. The CDR3 DNA sequence: TGTGCCTGGAGCCAAGCGGGAGGCCCACAAGAGACCCAGTACTTC.

This clone was observed once. The gene calls are TRBV2 and TRBJ2-6; D unresolved. V was clipped by 7 bases and J by 0 bases, with 10 bases between them. Germline values: CDR1 SNHLY, CDR2 FYNNEI. CDR3 size: 15 residues. The CDR3 loop is CASKVQNSGANVLTF. The CDR3 coding sequence is TGTGCCAGCAAGGTTCAAAACTCTGGGGCCAACGTCCTGACTTTC. Full variable domain (outside the CDR3, taken from reference TRBV2 and TRBJ2-6): EPEVTQTPSHQVTQMGQEVILRCVPISNHLYFYWYRQILGQKVEFLVSFYNNEISEKSEIFDDQFSVERPDGSNFTLKIRSTKLEDSAMYFCASKVQNSGANVLTFGAGSRLTVL.

The genes are TRBV7-9 and TRBJ2-1; TRBD2 aligns across 12 bases. This CDR3 comprises 16 residues. The V gene's germline CDR1 is SEHNR and CDR2 FQNEAQ (reference sequence). Trimming at V came to 2 bases and at J to 9 bases, leaving 8 bases not matched to a gene. The CDR3: CASSLLAGGPGGEQFF. DNA for the CDR3: TGTGCCAGCAGCTTACTAGCGGGAGGGCCTGGGGGTGAGCAGTTCTTC.

The V call is TRBV5-1, the J call TRBJ1-4, with D tentatively TRBD1 (5 bases). Germline V CDR1 and CDR2: SGHRS, YFSETQ. With 2 bases removed from V and 5 bases from J, the gap between germline ends came to 13 bases. CDR3 length: 15 amino acids. CDR3 loop: CASSLVGQGNEKLFF. The DNA for the CDR3 is TGCGCCAGCAGCTTAGTCGGGCAGGGAAATGAAAAACTGTTTTTT.

This clone appeared once. The genes are TRBV29-1 and TRBJ2-3; D not resolved. The CDR3 has 12 residues. Germline V gives CDR1 SQVTM, CDR2 ANQGSEA. Between the trimmed V and J ends, which lost 1 base and 1 base, there was a span of 3 bases. The CDR3 DNA sequence: TGCAGCGTTGAAGTGGGCACAGATACGCAGTATTTT. Translation: CSVEVGTDTQYF.